This TCR beta chain derives from a study of blood T cell repertoires in COVID-19 (dated by TCRdb to about 2020). Regarding the study in general: The collaborator samples originated in the United States, Italy and Spain and spanned the acute and convalescent phases of COVID-19. The prospective study material was composed of cDNA or gDNA derived from T cells, B-cell-depleted T cells, or PBMCs. Subjects who had been exposed to COVID-19, were actively infected with it, or had recovered from it provided the deeply sampled blood TCRbeta repertoires that made up the dataset. The repertoires were made available in a free public database intended to serve as a resource for research on the immune response to SARS-CoV-2. The samples were drawn from the first 160 participants of the ongoing ImmuneRACE study and from 1,254 subjects provided by 6 global collaborators. The sample metadata nearly always contained a de-identified subject ID, COVID-19 status, age in years and sex. Where available, HLA class I and class II types were obtained from metadata supplied by the sample provider rather than from assay-based typing. Study-level results and caveats: The amount of clinical and demographic metadata varied by source and participant and was provided uncurated.

TCRbeta CDR3 regions were amplified from genomic DNA using the immunoSEQ Assay, a bias-controlled multiplex PCR. The original pipeline was this. The number of nucleated cells in each sample was estimated from the amplification of reference gene primers within the assay. To quantify the absolute abundance of each unique TCRbeta CDR3 rearrangement, sequence reads were collapsed and filtered. Productive Simpson clonality was computed per sample as the square root of Simpson's diversity index over productive rearrangements. TCRdb took over this immuneACCESS table, retaining in-frame rearrangements with V and J assigned. Such tables are incomplete; in checked studies, under half of the missing clones stem from an unresolved V gene, and the remainder is unexplained. V, J and clone size were drawn from that table, and D and trimming were deduced from the DNA. In this sample the table shows over 150,000 clones, approximately 91% of which occur a single time. The ten largest clones capture approximately 0.56% of the sample.

Collaborating institutions collected whole blood in K2EDTA tubes following their own protocols. For TCRbeta analysis, collaborators shipped samples in one of three forms: frozen whole blood, isolated PBMCs, or DNA extracted from either of those sample types. As regards this clone: Its antigen is not yet known. The input lacks base qualities; no much larger clone sits a single base away.

Sequencing was performed on peripheral blood. The sequence derives from a man aged 50-59 years with acute or convalescent COVID-19.

This receptor carries the CDR3 CASSSPPGGETQYF. The DNA sequence is as follows: TGTGCCAGCAGTTCCCCGCCAGGAGGGGAGACCCAGTACTTC. The V and J genes are TRBV28 and TRBJ2-5, and the D gene may be TRBD2, 6 bases matching. Measured from the cysteine to the phenylalanine, the CDR3 is 14 residues long. The entry retains the CDR3 DNA only, 42 bases that are in frame from base 1. From a lookup of the germline V gene, CDR1 and CDR2 are MDHEN and SYDVKM. Cut back by 4 bases and 5 bases, the V and J ends lie 14 bases apart.